This entry describes one T cell receptor beta chain. Antigen specificity is unknown. One junction end does not reproduce the germline sequence, and a read error may be involved. This record comes from a study of cytotoxic CD8 clonotypes in ibrutinib-treated CLL. Looked up from germline, CDR1 is KGHSH and CDR2 is LQKENI. This CDR3 contains 16 residues. Whole-study results and caveats: Public clonotypes were rare and shrank or held steady on treatment. Sustained-remission and progressing patients were not sampled at matched times. Higher clonality was seen at ibrutinib response and a return toward baseline at progression.

A 1 in 200,000 to 1 in 1 million T cell depth was the sequencing target. Repertoires were generated with immunoSEQ multiplex PCR, while TCRdb's copy carries only in-frame clones and drops some. The data show about 270,000 clones, 76% seen once. This sequence was found in a human donor with chronic lymphocytic leukemia. The rearrangement uses TRBV18 and TRBJ1-1, with D tentatively TRBD1 (5 bases). The starting material was PBMCs, obtained at disease progression, from a patient treated with ibrutinib. DNA for the CDR3: TGTGCCAGCGCACCGACCAGAGGGGCTTTCGACACTGAAGCTTTCTTT. Its protein is CASAPTRGAFDTEAFF.